Each of the 2 T cell receptor beta chains below was sequenced from the same sample in a study of T-cell reconstitution after alpha-beta-depleted transplantation in children. TCRbeta library preparation incorporated unique molecular identifiers. Via MiXCR, TCRdb re-called the PCR reads, giving one row per CDR3 protein. The sample records some 490,000 distinct CDR3 sequences, under 15% being singletons. The sample in question was PBMCs from the stem cell graft donor, obtained from the stem cell graft. The receptors shown here come from a human donor who donated a stem cell graft to a child with combined immunodeficiency.

The gene calls are TRBV7-9 and TRBJ2-5, with no clear D. CDR1 is SEHNR, CDR2 FQNEAQ, per germline (reference sequence). This CDR3 has 15 amino acids. Trimming cost V 4 bases and J 0 bases, with 12 bases left between them. The DNA of the CDR3 is TGTGCCAGCAGCTCCTTGACCATCCACCAAGAGACCCAGTACTTC. Translating it yields CASSSLTIHQETQYF.

This clonotype has a handful of counts. V usage is TRBV5-1 and J usage is TRBJ2-5; D may match TRBD1 or TRBD2 (5 bases each). V was trimmed by 1 base and J by 7 bases, leaving 14 bases between them. Germline CDR1 SGHRS, CDR2 YFSETQ. The CDR3 spans 14 residues. The CDR3 is CASSLRWGPATQYF. The CDR3 DNA sequence: TGCGCCAGCAGCTTGAGGTGGGGACCTGCGACCCAGTACTTC.